This TCR beta chain was sequenced in a study of OX40 agonist ivuxolimab in advanced cancers. Study-wide context: Ivuxolimab was a fully human IgG2 agonistic monoclonal antibody targeting the costimulatory receptor OX40 (CD134). The purpose of peripheral TCRbeta sequencing was to test whether ivuxolimab changed TCR sequence diversity and led to clonal T-cell expansion. Of the 50 to 55 dose-escalation patients, hepatocellular carcinoma was present in roughly 19, melanoma in around 15, renal cell carcinoma in 9 and head and neck cancer in 9. Patients were allowed to have had prior anti-PD-1, anti-PD-L1 or anti-CTLA-4 therapy, and around 41% of the dose-escalation patients had previously received checkpoint inhibitors. In the dose-escalation cohort, over 65% of patients were male, and the mean age was approximately 60 years, with a range of about 23 to 85. Intravenous ivuxolimab was administered to patients every 2 weeks at six dose levels: 0.01, 0.1, 0.3, 1.5, 3 and 10 mg/kg. Partial responses were achieved by three dose-escalation patients, of whom one had hepatocellular carcinoma and two had cutaneous melanoma. The monotherapy dose-escalation portion (N ≈ 50 patients) of the phase I ivuxolimab trial is reported in the paper. Broad study findings and their caveats: After ivuxolimab, expanded clones were on average more numerous among CD8+ T cells than among CD4+ T cells. Low levels of normalized T-cell clonal expansion were also seen in some patients who did not respond. Which antigens the clonally expanded peripheral T cells were specific for was not determined. At doses from 0.1 to 3.0 mg/kg, clonal expansion was seen in both CD4+ and CD8+ blood T cells between baseline and week 6. Partial responders in the 0.1-3.0 mg/kg groups had among the lowest normalized peripheral clonal expansion, especially among CD8+ T cells.

For sequencing of the TCRbeta CDR3 region, genomic DNA was extracted from the sorted cells. The immunoSEQ Assay was used for sequencing of TCRbeta CDR3 regions. The clones in this table, taken by TCRdb from immuneACCESS, are in-frame only. Not every clone is retained; where verified, under half of the shortfall comes from an unresolved V gene, and the cause of the rest is unknown. The sample table records 20,000 to 25,000 clones; 85% to 90% of these occur just once. About a fifth of the sample is in the top ten clones. Patients with a history of autoimmune disease or receiving systemic immunosuppression were excluded from the trial. Peripheral blood for TCR sequencing was collected from all dose cohorts at baseline, on cycle 4 day 1, and on cycle 7 day 1. Samples came from an open-label, multicenter, first-in-human phase I dose-escalation trial of ivuxolimab. The trial enrolled adults with locally advanced or metastatic head and neck squamous cell, hepatocellular, melanoma or renal cell carcinoma. Before TCR sequencing, CD4+ and CD8+ T cells were separately sorted from peripheral blood.

Of note for this clone: It has no known antigen specificity. The input lacks base qualities; no much larger clone sits a single base away.

Sequenced here: CD4+ or CD8+ T cells sorted from blood, sampled in a trial of the OX40 agonist ivuxolimab. The receptor was derived from an adult with an advanced solid tumor such as melanoma, head and neck, liver or kidney cancer.

The DNA is TGTGCCAGCAGTCCTCCATACAGGGTCTACGAGCAGTACTTC. Its translation is CASSPPYRVYEQYF. Rearrangement joined TRBV27 to TRBJ2-7; TRBD1 is possibly the D segment (6 matching bases). The CDR3 holds 14 amino acids from the cysteine to the phenylalanine. Solely the CDR3 DNA is kept, with 42 bases framed from the first base. The trim is 5 bases for V and 3 bases for J, with a gap of 14 bases between the germline ends. The germline V gene (reference sequence) yields MNHEY for CDR1 and SMNVEV for CDR2.